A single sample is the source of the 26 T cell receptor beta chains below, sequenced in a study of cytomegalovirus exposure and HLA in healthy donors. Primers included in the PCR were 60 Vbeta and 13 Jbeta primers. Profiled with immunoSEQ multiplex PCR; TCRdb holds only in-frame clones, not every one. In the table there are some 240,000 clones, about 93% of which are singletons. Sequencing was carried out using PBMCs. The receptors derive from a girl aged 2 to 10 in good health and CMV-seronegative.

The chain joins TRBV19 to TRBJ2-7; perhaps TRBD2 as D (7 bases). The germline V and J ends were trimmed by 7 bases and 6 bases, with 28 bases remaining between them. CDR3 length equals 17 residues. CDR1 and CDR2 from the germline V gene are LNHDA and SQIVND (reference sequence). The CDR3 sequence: CASTPGDYEFPWGEQYF. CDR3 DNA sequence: TGTGCCAGTACTCCAGGGGACTACGAATTTCCCTGGGGCGAGCAGTACTTC.

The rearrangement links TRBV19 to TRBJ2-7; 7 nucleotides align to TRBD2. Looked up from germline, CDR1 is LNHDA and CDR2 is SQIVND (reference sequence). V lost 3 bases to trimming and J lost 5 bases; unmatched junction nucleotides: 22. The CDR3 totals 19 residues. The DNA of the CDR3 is TGTGCCAGTAGTATCAGCACTAGCGCCCTTTCAAGCGGATCTCACGAGCAGTACTTC. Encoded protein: CASSISTSALSSGSHEQYF.

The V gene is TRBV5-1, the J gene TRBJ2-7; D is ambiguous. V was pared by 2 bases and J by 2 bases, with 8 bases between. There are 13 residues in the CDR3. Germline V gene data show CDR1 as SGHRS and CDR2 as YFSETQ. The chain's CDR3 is CASSFEAPYEQYF. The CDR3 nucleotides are TGCGCCAGCAGCTTTGAGGCCCCCTACGAGCAGTACTTC.

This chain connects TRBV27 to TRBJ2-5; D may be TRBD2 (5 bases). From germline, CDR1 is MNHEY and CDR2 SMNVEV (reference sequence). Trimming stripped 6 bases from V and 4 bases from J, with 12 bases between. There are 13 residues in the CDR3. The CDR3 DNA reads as TGTGCCAGCAGGGCCCTCGGGGTAGAGACCCAGTACTTC. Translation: CASRALGVETQYF.

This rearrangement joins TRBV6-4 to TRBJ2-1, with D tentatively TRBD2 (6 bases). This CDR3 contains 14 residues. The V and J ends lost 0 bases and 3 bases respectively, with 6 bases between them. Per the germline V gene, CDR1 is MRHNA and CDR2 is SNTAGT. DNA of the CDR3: TGTGCCAGCAGTGACTCGGGGGGCTACAATGAGCAGTTCTTC. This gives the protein CASSDSGGYNEQFF.

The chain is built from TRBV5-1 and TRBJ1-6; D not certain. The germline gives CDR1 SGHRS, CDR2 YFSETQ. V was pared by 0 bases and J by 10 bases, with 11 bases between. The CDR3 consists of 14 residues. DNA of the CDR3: TGCGCCAGCAGCTTGGTTAGTCAGGAATCACCCCTCCACTTT. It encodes CASSLVSQESPLHF.

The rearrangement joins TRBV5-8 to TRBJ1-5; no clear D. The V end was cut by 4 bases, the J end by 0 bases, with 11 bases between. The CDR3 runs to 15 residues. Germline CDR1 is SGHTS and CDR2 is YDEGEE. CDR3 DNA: TGTGCCAGCAGCCCGGTAGCGGGTAGCAATCAGCCCCAGCATTTT. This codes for CASSPVAGSNQPQHF.

The CDR3: CASRGWGPTTDTQYF. The CDR3 nucleotides read TGCGCCAGCAGGGGTTGGGGCCCCACGACAGATACGCAGTATTTT. The chain is built from TRBV5-1 and TRBJ2-3; D is possibly TRBD1 (5 bases). The CDR3 length is 15 residues. The V end lost 5 bases, the J end lost 3 bases, and 16 bases lay between the germline ends. The germline gives CDR1 SGHRS, CDR2 YFSETQ. The complete variable domain, with remaining parts taken from reference TRBV5-1 and TRBJ2-3, reads KAGVTQTPRYLIKTRGQQVTLSCSPISGHRSVSWYQQTPGQGLQFLFEYFSETQRNKGNFPGRFSGRQFSNSRSEMNVSTLELGDSALYLCASRGWGPTTDTQYFGPGTRLTVL.

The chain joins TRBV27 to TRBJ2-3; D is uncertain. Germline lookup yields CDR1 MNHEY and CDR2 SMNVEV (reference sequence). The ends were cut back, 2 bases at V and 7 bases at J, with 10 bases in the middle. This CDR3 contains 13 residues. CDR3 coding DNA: TGTGCCAGCAGTTTAACACCACAGAATACGCAGTATTTT. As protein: CASSLTPQNTQYF.

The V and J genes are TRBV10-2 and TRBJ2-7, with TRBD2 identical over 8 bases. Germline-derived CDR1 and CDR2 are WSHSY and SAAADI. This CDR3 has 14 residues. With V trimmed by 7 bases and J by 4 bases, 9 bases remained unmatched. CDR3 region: CASKVGGAQYEQYF. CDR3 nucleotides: TGCGCCAGCAAAGTCGGGGGGGCCCAGTACGAGCAGTACTTC.

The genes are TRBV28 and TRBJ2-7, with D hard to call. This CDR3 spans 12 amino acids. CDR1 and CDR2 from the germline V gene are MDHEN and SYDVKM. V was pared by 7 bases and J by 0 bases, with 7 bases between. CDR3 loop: CASTGNSYEQYF. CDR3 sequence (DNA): TGTGCCAGCACTGGCAACTCCTACGAGCAGTACTTC. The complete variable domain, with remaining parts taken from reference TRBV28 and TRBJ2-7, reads DVKVTQSSRYLVKRTGEKVFLECVQDMDHENMFWYRQDPGLGLRLIYFSYDVKMKEKGDIPEGYSVSREKKERFSLILESASTNQTSMYLCASTGNSYEQYFGPGTRLTVT.

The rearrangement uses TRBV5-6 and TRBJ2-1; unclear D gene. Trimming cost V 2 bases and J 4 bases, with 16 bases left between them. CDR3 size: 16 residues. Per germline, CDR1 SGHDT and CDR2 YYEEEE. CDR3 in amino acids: CASSFNMALTYNEQFF. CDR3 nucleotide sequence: TGTGCCAGCAGCTTCAATATGGCATTGACATACAATGAGCAGTTCTTC.

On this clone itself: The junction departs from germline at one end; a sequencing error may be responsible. The CDR3 loop reads CSSSLVEQTYEQYF. The DNA of the CDR3 is TGTTCCAGCAGCTTAGTAGAACAGACCTACGAGCAGTACTTC. This chain connects TRBV7-9 to TRBJ2-7; unclear D gene. CDR1 and CDR2 from the germline V gene are SEHNR and FQNEAQ (reference sequence). This CDR3 has 14 residues.

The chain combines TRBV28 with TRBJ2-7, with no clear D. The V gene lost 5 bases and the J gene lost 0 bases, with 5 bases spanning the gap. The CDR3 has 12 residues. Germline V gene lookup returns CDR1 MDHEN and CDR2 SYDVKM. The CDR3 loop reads CASSRLSYEQYF. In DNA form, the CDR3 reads TGTGCCAGCAGTCGTCTCTCCTACGAGCAGTACTTC.

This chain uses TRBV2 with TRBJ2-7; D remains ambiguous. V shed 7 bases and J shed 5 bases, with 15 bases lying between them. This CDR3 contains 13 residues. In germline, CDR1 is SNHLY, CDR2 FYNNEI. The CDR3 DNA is TGTGCCAGCATTTGGGCCAGATCGGACGAGCAGTACTTC. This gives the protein CASIWARSDEQYF.

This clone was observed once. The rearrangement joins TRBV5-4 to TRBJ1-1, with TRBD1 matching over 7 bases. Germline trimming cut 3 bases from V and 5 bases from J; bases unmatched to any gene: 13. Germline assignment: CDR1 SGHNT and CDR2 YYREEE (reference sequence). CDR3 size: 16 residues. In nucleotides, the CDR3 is TGTGCCAGCAGCTACCTACGGGACAGTCAGGGGACTGAAGCTTTCTTT. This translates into CASSYLRDSQGTEAFF.

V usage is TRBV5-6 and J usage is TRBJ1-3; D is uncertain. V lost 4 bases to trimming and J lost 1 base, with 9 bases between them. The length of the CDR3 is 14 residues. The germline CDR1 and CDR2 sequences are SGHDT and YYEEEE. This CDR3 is CASSNGVSGNTIYF. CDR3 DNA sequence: TGTGCCAGCAGCAACGGGGTTTCTGGAAACACCATATATTTT. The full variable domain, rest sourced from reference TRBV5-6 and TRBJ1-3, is DAGVTQSPTHLIKTRGQQVTLRCSPKSGHDTVSWYQQALGQGPQFIFQYYEEEERQRGNFPDRFSGHQFPNYSSELNVNALLLGDSALYLCASSNGVSGNTIYFGEGSWLTVV.

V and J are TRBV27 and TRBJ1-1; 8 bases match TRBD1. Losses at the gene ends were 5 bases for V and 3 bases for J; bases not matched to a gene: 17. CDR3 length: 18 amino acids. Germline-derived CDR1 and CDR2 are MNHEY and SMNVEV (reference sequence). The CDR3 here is CASSRGVWGRGQDTEAFF. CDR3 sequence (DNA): TGTGCCAGCAGTAGAGGGGTTTGGGGCAGGGGGCAGGACACTGAAGCTTTCTTT.

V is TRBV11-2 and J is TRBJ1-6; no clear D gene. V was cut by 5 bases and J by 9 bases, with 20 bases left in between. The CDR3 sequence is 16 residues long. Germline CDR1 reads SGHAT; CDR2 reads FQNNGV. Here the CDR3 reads CASSLPSPDSSSPLHF. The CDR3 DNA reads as TGTGCCAGCAGCCTTCCGTCCCCTGACTCCAGTTCACCCCTCCACTTT.

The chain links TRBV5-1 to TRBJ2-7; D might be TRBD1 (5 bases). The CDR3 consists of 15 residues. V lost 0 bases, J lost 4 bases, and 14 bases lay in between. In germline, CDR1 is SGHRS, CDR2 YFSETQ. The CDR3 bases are TGCGCCAGCAGCTTGGACCTCCGACAGCGTTACGAGCAGTACTTC. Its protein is CASSLDLRQRYEQYF.

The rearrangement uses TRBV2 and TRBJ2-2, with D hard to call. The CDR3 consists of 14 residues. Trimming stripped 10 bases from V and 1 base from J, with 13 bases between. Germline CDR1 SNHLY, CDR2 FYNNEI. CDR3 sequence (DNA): TGTGCCACACAGTCCGACCTGAACACCGGGGAGCTGTTTTTT. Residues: CATQSDLNTGELFF.

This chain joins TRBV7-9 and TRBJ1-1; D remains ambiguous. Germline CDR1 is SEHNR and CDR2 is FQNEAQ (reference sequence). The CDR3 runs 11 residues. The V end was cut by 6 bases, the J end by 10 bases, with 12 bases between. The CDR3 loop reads CASSTEGGAFF. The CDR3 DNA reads TGTGCCAGCAGTACAGAGGGCGGAGCTTTCTTT.

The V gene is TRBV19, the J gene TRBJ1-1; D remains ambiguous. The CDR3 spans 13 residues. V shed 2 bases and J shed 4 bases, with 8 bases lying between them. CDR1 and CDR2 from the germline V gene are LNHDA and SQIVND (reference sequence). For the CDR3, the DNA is TGTGCCAGTAGTATACAGGTGGGCACTGAAGCTTTCTTT. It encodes CASSIQVGTEAFF.

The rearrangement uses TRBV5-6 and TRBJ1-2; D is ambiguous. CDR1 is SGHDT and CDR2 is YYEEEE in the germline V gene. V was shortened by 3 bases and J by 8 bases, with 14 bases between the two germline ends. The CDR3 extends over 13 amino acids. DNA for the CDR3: TGTGCCAGCAGCTCGGTCGATCGGGAGGGCTACACCTTC. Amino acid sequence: CASSSVDREGYTF.

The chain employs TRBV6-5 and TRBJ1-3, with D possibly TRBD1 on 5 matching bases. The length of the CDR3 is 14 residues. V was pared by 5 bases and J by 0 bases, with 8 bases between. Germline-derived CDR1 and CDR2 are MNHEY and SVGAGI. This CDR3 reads CASSIDSSGNTIYF. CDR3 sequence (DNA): TGTGCCAGCAGTATAGACAGCTCTGGAAACACCATATATTTT.

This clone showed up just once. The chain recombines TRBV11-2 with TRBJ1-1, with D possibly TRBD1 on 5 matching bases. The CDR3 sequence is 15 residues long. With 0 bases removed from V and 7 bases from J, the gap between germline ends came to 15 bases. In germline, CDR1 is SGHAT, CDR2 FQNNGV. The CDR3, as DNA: TGTGCCAGCAGCTTAGAAGGAGGGGTATCGATTGAAGCTTTCTTT. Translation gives CASSLEGGVSIEAFF.